The 27 T cell receptor beta chains given below trace back to one sample, sequenced in a study. Each CDR3 protein is one row after TCRdb ran MiXCR on the RT-PCR reads. Here the sample spans 550,000 to 750,000 distinct CDR3 sequences, more than 13% being singletons. Sequenced: memory CD4+ T cells from blood. These receptor sequences come from a female donor in good health, serving as a healthy control.

This clonotype was seen many times. Written as DNA, the CDR3 is TGCGCCAGCAGCTTACAGGGGAGGATCACTGAAGCTTTCTTT. Encoded protein: CASSLQGRITEAFF. The V call is TRBV5-1, the J call TRBJ1-1; TRBD1 matches 7 bases. The CDR3 is 14 amino acids. Germline CDR1 SGHRS, CDR2 YFSETQ. Unmatched junction bases numbered 5, after V lost 2 bases and J lost 4 bases.

The CDR3 DNA reads as TGTGCCAGCAGCCCCTTGCGCGGGGTGACTAACTATGGCTACACCTTC. Translation: CASSPLRGVTNYGYTF. The V and J genes are TRBV7-2 and TRBJ1-2, with unresolved D. Germline V gives CDR1 SGHTA, CDR2 FQGNSA. This CDR3 comprises 16 residues. V was cut by 5 bases and J by 0 bases, with 16 bases left in between.

The V gene is TRBV19, the J gene TRBJ1-1, with 12 bases lining up with TRBD1. Trimming cost V 6 bases and J 1 base; bases outside gene matches: 3. This CDR3 contains 15 residues. Germline V gene sequence: CDR1 LNHDA, CDR2 SQIVND (reference sequence). The CDR3 DNA follows: TGTGCCAGTAGGGGACAGGGGGCCGCGAACACTGAAGCTTTCTTT. It is translated as CASRGQGAANTEAFF.

This clonotype was observed at least ten times. This sequence joins TRBV11-2 and TRBJ1-6; unclear D gene. Germline CDR1 SGHAT, CDR2 FQNNGV. The CDR3 is 14 residues long. Trimming stripped 0 bases from V and 15 bases from J, with 15 bases between. As DNA, the CDR3 is TGTGCCAGCAGCTTAGATCCCTCGCAGCGGGACCTCCACTTT. Protein product: CASSLDPSQRDLHF. Full variable domain (remainder filled in from reference TRBV11-2 and TRBJ1-6): EAGVAQSPRYKIIEKRQSVAFWCNPISGHATLYWYQQILGQGPKLLIQFQNNGVVDDSQLPKDRFSAERLKGVDSTLKIQPAKLEDSAVYLCASSLDPSQRDLHFGNGTRLTVT.

This clonotype showed up just a few times. The CDR3 DNA follows: TGCAGTGCGGACCCTTCTCCCAGGTCCTACGAGCAGTACTTC. The encoded protein is CSADPSPRSYEQYF. The rearrangement links TRBV20-1 to TRBJ2-7; D is undetermined. CDR3 length equals 14 residues. Trimming pared 6 bases from V and 1 base from J, leaving 16 bases between. The germline gives CDR1 DFQATT, CDR2 SNEGSKA (reference sequence).

The table lists this clonotype with many counts. The chain couples TRBV4-3 to TRBJ2-6; maybe TRBD2 (6 bases). Per the germline V gene, CDR1 is LGHNA and CDR2 is YSLEER. This CDR3 is built from 15 residues. The V end lost 4 bases, the J end lost 4 bases, and 11 bases lay between the germline ends. The CDR3 loop reads CASSLFSGGANVLTF. DNA of the CDR3: TGCGCCAGCAGCCTATTTAGCGGCGGGGCCAACGTCCTGACTTTC.

This clonotype was seen only once. The genes are TRBV7-9 and TRBJ1-5; the D gene is possibly TRBD1 (6 bases). The germline V gene encodes CDR1 SEHNR and CDR2 FQNEAQ (reference sequence). Trimming stripped 5 bases from V and 5 bases from J, with 13 bases between. The CDR3 is 14 residues long. The CDR3 protein is CASSADRSDQPQHF. CDR3 nucleotide sequence: TGTGCCAGCAGCGCAGACAGGTCCGATCAGCCCCAGCATTTT.

The chain couples TRBV6-2 or TRBV6-3 to TRBJ1-1; D remains unclear. V was shortened by 2 bases and J by 2 bases, with 15 bases between the two germline ends. The CDR3 has 16 residues. Germline V gene data show CDR1 as MNHEY and CDR2 as SVGEGT. The CDR3 is CASSYPTPTGNTEAFF. The CDR3 DNA reads TGTGCCAGCAGTTACCCTACCCCGACGGGAAACACTGAAGCTTTCTTT.

The chain combines TRBV19 with TRBJ1-5; D is ambiguous. Looked up from germline, CDR1 is LNHDA and CDR2 is SQIVND (reference sequence). This CDR3 region has 13 residues. V shed 0 bases and J shed 5 bases, with 5 bases lying between them. This chain's CDR3 is CASSIDTHQPQHF. CDR3 DNA: TGTGCCAGTAGTATAGACACCCATCAGCCCCAGCATTTT.

In regard to this clonotype: A much larger clone lies one base from this, so it may be a read error. This chain connects TRBV29-1 to TRBJ2-2, with D maybe TRBD1 (7 bases). Trimming stripped 3 bases from V and 3 bases from J, with 17 bases between. This CDR3 has 16 amino acids. Germline V CDR1 and CDR2: SQVTM, ANQGSEA. CDR3 in DNA: TGCAGCGTTGAGGCCAGGGGGGTCAGGGACACCGGGGAGCTGTTTTTT. Translated: CSVEARGVRDTGELFF.

There are many counts of this clonotype. This chain joins TRBV12-3 or TRBV12-4 and TRBJ1-5, with 7 bases that match TRBD1. The CDR3 totals 14 residues. V was clipped by 6 bases and J by 3 bases; unmatched bases: 5. The CDR3 here is CASSSGQPNQPQHF. CDR3 nucleotide sequence: TGTGCCAGCAGCTCGGGACAGCCCAATCAGCCCCAGCATTTT.

This clonotype was seen many times. The V gene is TRBV7-6, the J gene TRBJ1-2; D gene uncertain. CDR3 length: 15 residues. The germline V gene has CDR1 SGHVS and CDR2 FNYEAQ. Deletions cut 4 bases from V and 2 bases from J, with 14 bases between. The CDR3 here is CASSSSTESNYGYTF. The CDR3 bases are TGTGCCAGCAGCTCCTCGACGGAATCGAACTATGGCTACACCTTC.

This clonotype was found many times. The V call is TRBV29-1, the J call TRBJ1-3; the match to TRBD1 covers 9 bases. The CDR3 totals 18 residues. CDR1 is SQVTM and CDR2 is ANQGSEA in the germline V gene. J lost 0 bases, V lost 3 bases, and 12 bases had no gene match. The CDR3 DNA sequence: TGCAGCGTTGAGATAGACAGGGGGATTCATCACTCTGGAAACACCATATATTTT. This translates into CSVEIDRGIHHSGNTIYF. The full variable domain, with the rest looked up from reference TRBV29-1 and TRBJ1-3, is SAVISQKPSRDICQRGTSLTIQCQVDSQVTMMFWYRQQPGQSLTLIATANQGSEATYESGFVIDKFPISRPNLTFSTLTVSNMSPEDSSIYLCSVEIDRGIHHSGNTIYFGEGSWLTVV.

The V call is TRBV30, the J call TRBJ2-6; D is tentatively TRBD1 or TRBD2 (6 bases each). Trimming cost V 0 bases and J 2 bases, with 14 bases left between them. From germline, CDR1 is GTSNPN and CDR2 SVGIG (reference sequence). This CDR3 is 17 amino acids long. The CDR3 nucleotides read TGTGCCTGGAGTGTAGGGGGAGGAATGCCTGGGGCCAACGTCCTGACTTTC. This gives the protein CAWSVGGGMPGANVLTF.

This clonotype was counted only a few times. V gene TRBV2 combines with J gene TRBJ1-4; TRBD1 aligns across 7 bases. The CDR3 runs 15 residues. J lost 7 bases, V lost 6 bases, and 11 bases had no gene match. The germline V gene has CDR1 SNHLY and CDR2 FYNNEI. The CDR3 protein is CASRSGQPGIEKLFF. For the CDR3, the DNA is TGTGCCAGCAGATCGGGACAGCCCGGAATTGAAAAACTGTTTTTT.

This clonotype was counted many times. The rearrangement joins TRBV7-3 to TRBJ2-7; weak D call: TRBD1 (5 bases). This CDR3 has 13 amino acids. With 6 bases removed from V and 4 bases from J, the gap between germline ends came to 13 bases. Germline loops: CDR1 SGHTA, CDR2 FQGTGA. The CDR3 reads CASSSREGYEQYF. For the CDR3, the DNA is TGTGCCAGCAGTTCCAGGGAAGGATACGAGCAGTACTTC.

J is TRBJ2-1 and V is TRBV20-1; 13 nucleotides line up with TRBD2. The length of the CDR3 is 15 residues. J lost 9 bases, V lost 3 bases, and 8 bases had no gene match. Germline V gene lookup returns CDR1 DFQATT and CDR2 SNEGSKA (reference sequence). CDR3 sequence reads: CSASLGLAGWSEQFF. Here the CDR3 DNA reads TGCAGTGCTAGTTTGGGACTAGCGGGGTGGAGTGAGCAGTTCTTC.

This clonotype was picked up many times. At one of its ends the junction is not consistent with the germline gene, which may arise from a read error. This chain links TRBV20-1 with TRBJ1-1, with D perhaps TRBD1 (6 bases). The CDR3 spans 13 residues. Germline values: CDR1 DFQATT, CDR2 SNEGSKA (reference sequence). CDR3 nucleotides: TGCAGTGCTGGAGAAGGGGGTGACACTGAAGCTTTCTTT. This translates into CSAGEGGDTEAFF.

The chain has TRBV12-3 or TRBV12-4 and TRBJ1-2, with a weak D call TRBD1 (6 bases). The CDR3 consists of 13 residues. The V end was cut by 6 bases, the J end by 9 bases, with 17 bases between. The CDR3 here is CASSSVGGASYTF. DNA of the CDR3: TGTGCCAGCAGCTCCGTGGGGGGCGCGAGCTACACCTTC.

This clonotype has at least ten counts. V gene TRBV7-2 combines with J gene TRBJ1-1; D is ambiguous. V lost 2 bases to trimming and J lost 3 bases, with 7 bases between them. Per germline, CDR1 SGHTA and CDR2 FQGNSA. This CDR3 spans 13 amino acids. Here the CDR3 DNA reads TGTGCCAGCAGCTTAAAGGCAGACACTGAAGCTTTCTTT. Translating gives CASSLKADTEAFF. The whole variable domain, filled in from reference TRBV7-2 and TRBJ1-1, reads GAGVSQSPSNKVTEKGKDVELRCDPISGHTALYWYRQSLGQGLEFLIYFQGNSAPDKSGLPSDRFSAERTGGSVSTLTIQRTQQEDSAVYLCASSLKADTEAFFGQGTRLTVV.

Details on this clonotype: A junction end diverges from the germline sequence, so it may reflect a read error. The chain carries TRBV6-6 and TRBJ1-2; the D gene is possibly TRBD1 (5 bases). The CDR3 has 14 amino acids. CDR1 and CDR2 from the germline V gene are MNHNY and SVGAGI (reference sequence). CDR3 DNA sequence: TGTTCCAGCAGGAGGGACGGGACTAACTATGGCTACACCTTC. Translated, it gives CSSRRDGTNYGYTF.

This chain uses TRBV12-3 or TRBV12-4 with TRBJ2-6, with 7 nucleotides matching TRBD2. The V segment lost 0 bases and the J segment 4 bases; nucleotides outside the gene matches: 0. The CDR3 has 15 residues. For the CDR3, the DNA is TGTGCCAGCAGTTTAGCGCGGGGGGGGGCCAACGTCCTGACTTTC. As protein: CASSLARGGANVLTF.

The chain uses TRBV5-1 and TRBJ2-3; 10 positions match TRBD2. V was clipped by 4 bases and J by 2 bases; unmatched bases: 7. CDR1 is SGHRS, CDR2 YFSETQ, per germline. The CDR3 is 16 residues long. The CDR3 nucleotides read TGCGCCAGCAGCCCATCACTAGCGGGGAACACAGATACGCAGTATTTT. As protein: CASSPSLAGNTDTQYF. Full variable domain (rest looked up from reference TRBV5-1 and TRBJ2-3): KAGVTQTPRYLIKTRGQQVTLSCSPISGHRSVSWYQQTPGQGLQFLFEYFSETQRNKGNFPGRFSGRQFSNSRSEMNVSTLELGDSALYLCASSPSLAGNTDTQYFGPGTRLTVL.

V and J are TRBV28 and TRBJ2-7, with D unresolved. The germline CDR1 and CDR2 sequences are MDHEN and SYDVKM. This CDR3 is built from 13 residues. The V end lost 6 bases, the J end lost 2 bases, and 11 bases lay between the germline ends. CDR3: CASREVGTYEQYF. CDR3 DNA sequence: TGTGCCAGCAGAGAGGTAGGAACCTACGAGCAGTACTTC.

The chain carries TRBV19 and TRBJ1-5; D call uncertain. V lost 2 bases and J 7 bases, leaving 9 bases between the germline ends. The CDR3 sequence is 13 residues long. Germline lookup yields CDR1 LNHDA and CDR2 SQIVND (reference sequence). CDR3 residues: CASSITGRQPQHF. Here the CDR3 DNA reads TGTGCCAGTAGTATAACCGGTCGGCAGCCCCAGCATTTT.

V is TRBV30 and J is TRBJ2-5, with 10 bases matching TRBD2. There are 15 residues in the CDR3. The germline V gene has CDR1 GTSNPN and CDR2 SVGIG (reference sequence). V was clipped by 6 bases and J by 1 base; unmatched bases: 8. The CDR3 DNA reads TGTGCCTGTGACCGACTAGCGGGCATCCAAGAGACCCAGTACTTC. The encoded protein is CACDRLAGIQETQYF. Full variable domain (rest looked up from reference TRBV30 and TRBJ2-5): SQTIHQWPATLVQPVGSPLSLECTVEGTSNPNLYWYRQAAGRGLQLLFYSVGIGQISSEVPQNLSASRPQDRQFILSSKKLLLSDSGFYLCACDRLAGIQETQYFGPGTRLLVL.

In this sample, this clonotype turned up a few times. CDR3 region: CSASYALNTEAFF. CDR3 nucleotide sequence: TGCAGTGCTAGCTACGCCCTGAACACTGAAGCTTTCTTT. This chain connects TRBV20-1 to TRBJ1-1; D gene uncertain. From germline, CDR1 is DFQATT and CDR2 SNEGSKA (reference sequence). V gave up 3 bases and J gave up 0 bases, with 8 bases separating them. The CDR3 extends over 13 amino acids.